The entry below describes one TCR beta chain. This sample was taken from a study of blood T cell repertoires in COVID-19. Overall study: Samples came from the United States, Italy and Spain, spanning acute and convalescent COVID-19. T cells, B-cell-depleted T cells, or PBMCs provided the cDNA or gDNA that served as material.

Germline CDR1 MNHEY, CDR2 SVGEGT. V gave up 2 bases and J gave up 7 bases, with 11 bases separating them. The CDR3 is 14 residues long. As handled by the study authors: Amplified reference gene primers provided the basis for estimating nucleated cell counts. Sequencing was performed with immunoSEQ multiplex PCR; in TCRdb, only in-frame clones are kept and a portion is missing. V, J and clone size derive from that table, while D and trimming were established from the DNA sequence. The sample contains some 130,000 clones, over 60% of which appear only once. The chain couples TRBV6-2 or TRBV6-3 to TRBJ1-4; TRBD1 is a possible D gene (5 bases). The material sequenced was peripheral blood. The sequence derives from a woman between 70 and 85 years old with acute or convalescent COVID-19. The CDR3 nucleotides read TGTGCCAGCAGTTACGCGGGGCGGATTGAAAAACTGTTTTTT. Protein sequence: CASSYAGRIEKLFF.